This TCR beta chain appears in the sequencing data of a study of blood T cell repertoires in COVID-19. Source study methods: It was from reference gene primer amplification that nucleated cell counts were estimated. Only in-frame clones appear in the TCRdb table, and some are missing; sequencing was by immunoSEQ multiplex PCR. V, J and clone size derive from that table, while D and trimming were established from the DNA sequence. This table holds about 87,000 clones, around 75% found once. The ends lost 7 bases at V and 7 bases at J; junction bases unmatched: 12. CDR3 length: 14 amino acids. The germline gives CDR1 MNHEY, CDR2 SMNVEV (reference sequence).

Sample: peripheral blood. The sequence was obtained from a woman between 45 and 60 years old with acute or convalescent COVID-19. V usage is TRBV27 and J usage is TRBJ2-7; 8 bases align to TRBD1. The CDR3 bases are TGTGCCAGCAACCCGGGGACAGGTCCTAATGAGCAGTACTTC. Encoded protein: CASNPGTGPNEQYF.